This TCR beta chain was identified during a study of T-cell reconstitution after alpha-beta-depleted transplantation in children. Preparation of the TCRbeta library was carried out with unique molecular identifiers. From the PCR reads, TCRdb called clonotypes with MiXCR, one entry per CDR3 protein. The table lists about 500,000 distinct CDR3 sequences, approximately 32% of them singletons. The sequence was obtained from a human donor who donated a stem cell graft to a child with aplastic anemia. Material: PBMCs from the stem cell graft donor, obtained from the stem cell graft.

CDR3 sequence: CASSPLRDTQSTDTQYF. The DNA for the CDR3 is TGTGCCAGCTCACCGCTCCGGGACACCCAAAGCACAGATACGCAGTATTTT. V and J are TRBV18 and TRBJ2-3; maybe TRBD1 (6 bases). CDR1 and CDR2 from the germline V gene are KGHSH and LQKENI. The CDR3 loop spans 17 amino acids. V was cut by 3 bases and J by 0 bases, with 16 bases left in between.